One sample yielded the 5 T cell receptor beta chains listed below, sequenced in a study of blood T cell repertoires in COVID-19. Using immunoSEQ multiplex PCR, the repertoire was profiled, and TCRdb retains in-frame clones only, with some absent. This sample has roughly 120,000 clones, with roughly nine tenths found just once. Sequences were obtained from peripheral blood. The source is a man in his 70s who had recovered from COVID-19.

The rearrangement uses TRBV19 and TRBJ2-7, with 10 bases identical to TRBD1. This CDR3 is 15 amino acids long. V dropped 5 bases and J dropped 4; count of bases not matched to a gene: 8. The germline V gene encodes CDR1 LNHDA and CDR2 SQIVND (reference sequence). CDR3 DNA sequence: TGTGCCAGTAGTCCCAGGACAGGGGGGAAGTACGAGCAGTACTTC. Translated: CASSPRTGGKYEQYF.

This chain joins TRBV7-2 and TRBJ2-5; tentatively, D is TRBD2 (5 bases). CDR3 length: 15 amino acids. Germline assignment: CDR1 SGHTA and CDR2 FQGNSA. The germline V and J ends were trimmed by 5 bases and 4 bases, with 17 bases remaining between them. The CDR3 here is CASSLTGIRVETQYF. The CDR3 region has the DNA TGTGCCAGCAGCCTGACCGGGATAAGGGTAGAGACCCAGTACTTC.

This clone was recorded once. The chain combines TRBV6-7 with TRBJ1-2; 7 nucleotides agree with TRBD1. TRBV6-7 is annotated as an ORF whose role is uncertain. V lost 5 bases, J lost 7 bases, and 7 bases stayed unmatched. This CDR3 comprises 13 residues. CDR3 loop: CASSRRQGFGYTF. CDR3 in DNA: TGTGCCAGCAGTCGCCGACAGGGATTTGGCTACACCTTC.

The CDR3 spells CASSPDYYTGELFF. CDR3 DNA sequence: TGTGCCAGCAGCCCTGACTACTACACCGGGGAGCTGTTTTTT. This chain joins TRBV7-3 and TRBJ2-2; maybe TRBD2 (5 bases). With 5 bases removed from V and 3 bases from J, the gap between germline ends came to 10 bases. CDR3 size: 14 residues. Germline V gene sequence: CDR1 SGHTA, CDR2 FQGTGA. The full variable domain, in which reference TRBV7-3 and TRBJ2-2 provide the parts outside the CDR3, is GAGVSQTPSNKVTEKGKYVELRCDPISGHTALYWYRQSLGQGPEFLIYFQGTGAADDSGLPNDRFFAVRPEGSVSTLKIQRTERGDSAVYLCASSPDYYTGELFFGEGSRLTVL.

V usage is TRBV5-1 and J usage is TRBJ1-1; 10 bases line up with TRBD1. V trimming: 4 bases; J trimming: 5 bases; junction bases outside the gene matches: 5. CDR3 size: 14 residues. The germline gives CDR1 SGHRS, CDR2 YFSETQ. The CDR3 protein is CASSMTGGDTEAFF. DNA of the CDR3: TGCGCCAGCAGCATGACAGGGGGCGATACTGAAGCTTTCTTT.